This entry features one T cell receptor (beta chain) sequence. The TCR beta repertoire was assessed by survey-level immunoSEQ sequencing. This table comes from immunoSEQ multiplex PCR, and its TCRdb copy is limited to in-frame clones, with some not included. The sample has 45,000 to 60,000 clones; 90% to 95% are singletons. Trimming removed 1 base from V and 4 bases from J, with 10 bases in between. The germline CDR1 and CDR2 sequences are SEHNR and FQNEAQ (reference sequence). The CDR3 is made up of 14 amino acids. This sequence joins TRBV7-9 and TRBJ1-1, with D tentatively TRBD1 (5 bases). The clonotype was recovered from a man aged 40-55 years with rheumatoid arthritis. Sequencing input: PBMCs. The CDR3 reads CASSLERGGTEAFF. CDR3 bases: TGTGCCAGCAGCTTAGAACGGGGGGGCACTGAAGCTTTCTTT.